These 16 T cell receptor beta chains came from one sample sequenced in a study of post-analysis software for immune sequencing data. Study-level results: About 5 TRBV segments (TRBV5-6, TRBV5-1 and TRBV20-1 among them) occurred more frequently in patients than in controls.

Libraries were made from TCR beta cDNA, and they carried unique molecular identifiers. TCRdb recomputed calls from the PCR reads with MiXCR, one row per CDR3 protein. The sample lists some 450,000 distinct CDR3 sequences, around 40% occurring once. For these TCRs, the target antigens are not known. The sample comprised blood. These TCRs come from a girl aged 5 to 17 with multiple sclerosis.

This clonotype was detected only a few times. This sequence joins TRBV7-9 and TRBJ2-1; 9 bases are shared with TRBD2. The V gene end was trimmed by 6 bases and the J gene end by 8 bases; junction bases not matched to a gene: 17. Germline V lookup: CDR1 SEHNR, CDR2 FQNEAQ (reference sequence). This CDR3 has 17 residues. CDR3 nucleotides: TGTGCCAGCAGAAAACCCAGCGGGAGGTATACATTTTATGAGCAGTTCTTC. Translating gives CASRKPSGRYTFYEQFF.

CDR3 in DNA: TGTGCCAGCAGCTTAGACAGGGAAGATACGCAGTATTTT. Translation gives CASSLDREDTQYF. This chain joins TRBV11-2 and TRBJ2-3; tentatively, D is TRBD1 (5 bases). Between the trimmed V and J ends, which lost 0 bases and 5 bases, there was a span of 6 bases. This CDR3 comprises 13 residues. Germline V CDR1 and CDR2: SGHAT, FQNNGV. Looking up the rest from reference TRBV11-2 and TRBJ2-3 gives the full variable domain: EAGVAQSPRYKIIEKRQSVAFWCNPISGHATLYWYQQILGQGPKLLIQFQNNGVVDDSQLPKDRFSAERLKGVDSTLKIQPAKLEDSAVYLCASSLDREDTQYFGPGTRLTVL.

J is TRBJ2-3 and V is TRBV18, with D uncertain. CDR1 is KGHSH, CDR2 LQKENI, per germline. The CDR3 is 13 residues long. Between the trimmed V and J ends, which lost 0 bases and 5 bases, there was a span of 6 bases. CDR3 DNA: TGTGCCAGCTCACCACCGAACGGAGATACGCAGTATTTT. Protein sequence: CASSPPNGDTQYF.

The chain carries TRBV20-1 and TRBJ2-1, with 11 bases matching TRBD2. From germline, CDR1 is DFQATT and CDR2 SNEGSKA (reference sequence). Trimming at V came to 7 bases and at J to 9 bases, leaving 11 bases not matched to a gene. The CDR3 is made up of 14 amino acids. The CDR3 sequence is CSGLLAGVMGEQFF. The DNA of the CDR3 is TGCAGTGGATTACTAGCGGGAGTGATGGGTGAGCAGTTCTTC.

The chain has TRBV27 and TRBJ1-1; no definite D call. V lost 5 bases to trimming and J lost 1 base, with 5 bases between them. The CDR3 totals 12 residues. Germline CDR1 is MNHEY and CDR2 is SMNVEV (reference sequence). The CDR3 loop is CASSERNTEAFF. CDR3 nucleotide sequence: TGTGCCAGCAGTGAAAGGAACACTGAAGCTTTCTTT.

This clonotype turned up a few times. Written as DNA, the CDR3 is TGTGCCAGCAGCCTCACCTCCGGCCCTTCCTACAATGAGCAGTTCTTC. Its protein is CASSLTSGPSYNEQFF. The chain has TRBV28 and TRBJ2-1; D unresolved. The CDR3 totals 16 residues. Trimming stripped 6 bases from V and 1 base from J, with 16 bases between. Germline V lookup: CDR1 MDHEN, CDR2 SYDVKM.

The rearrangement uses TRBV7-2 and TRBJ2-6; D not resolved. This CDR3 comprises 14 residues. Germline V gene sequence: CDR1 SGHTA, CDR2 FQGNSA. The V and J ends lost 6 bases and 2 bases respectively, with 8 bases between them. The CDR3 sequence: CASRLSPGANVLTF. CDR3 nucleotide sequence: TGTGCCAGCAGACTATCTCCTGGGGCCAACGTCCTGACTTTC.

This clonotype was recorded a few times. This sequence joins TRBV29-1 and TRBJ1-2; possibly TRBD1 for D (6 bases). The germline V gene has CDR1 SQVTM and CDR2 ANQGSEA. V lost 5 bases to trimming and J lost 8 bases, with 21 bases between them. The CDR3 has 14 amino acids. The CDR3 here is CSVKPYRDVDGYTF. Here the CDR3 DNA reads TGCAGCGTTAAACCCTACAGGGATGTGGACGGCTACACCTTC.

The V and J genes are TRBV2 and TRBJ2-4; weak D call: TRBD1 (7 bases). The V end lost 6 bases, the J end lost 6 bases, and 15 bases lay between the germline ends. The CDR3 sequence is 14 residues long. The V gene's germline CDR1 is SNHLY and CDR2 FYNNEI. CDR3 residues: CASSPDREVNIQYF. Written as DNA, the CDR3 is TGTGCCAGCAGCCCCGACAGGGAGGTAAACATTCAGTACTTC. Looking up the rest from reference TRBV2 and TRBJ2-4 gives the full variable domain: EPEVTQTPSHQVTQMGQEVILRCVPISNHLYFYWYRQILGQKVEFLVSFYNNEISEKSEIFDDQFSVERPDGSNFTLKIRSTKLEDSAMYFCASSPDREVNIQYFGAGTRLSVL.

The table lists this clonotype with a few counts. The chain links TRBV6-2 or TRBV6-3 to TRBJ1-5, with a possible D match to TRBD1 (5 bases). V was shortened by 6 bases and J by 0 bases, with 9 bases between the two germline ends. Germline assignment: CDR1 MNHEY and CDR2 SVGEGT. The CDR3 runs to 14 residues. DNA for the CDR3: TGTGCCAGCAGGGACAACCTTAGCAATCAGCCCCAGCATTTT. Translating it yields CASRDNLSNQPQHF.

The chain joins TRBV20-1 to TRBJ2-4; no firm D call. Near its end, the DNA agrees better with TRBJ2-7, so the J call may be wrong. This CDR3 comprises 14 residues. Germline V gene lookup returns CDR1 DFQATT and CDR2 SNEGSKA (reference sequence). Here the CDR3 reads CSARDRAPLGEQYF. The CDR3 nucleotides are TGCAGTGCTAGAGATAGAGCTCCGCTCGGCGAGCAGTACTTC.

The V gene is TRBV20-1, the J gene TRBJ1-2; D remains unclear. CDR1 and CDR2 (germline): DFQATT, SNEGSKA (reference sequence). There are 12 residues in the CDR3. V lost 0 bases and J lost 4, with 6 bases in between. The CDR3 DNA is TGCAGTGCTAGAGATGAGACCTATGGCTACACCTTC. This translates into CSARDETYGYTF.

This rearrangement joins TRBV4-2 to TRBJ2-7; TRBD2 aligns across 8 bases. This CDR3 is 15 amino acids long. V lost 0 bases and J lost 6; bases outside the gene matches: 7. CDR1 is LGHNA and CDR2 is YNFKEQ in the germline V gene. Written as DNA, the CDR3 is TGTGCCAGCAGCCAAGAATCGGGAGGGCCGGGCGAGCAGTACTTC. Translation gives CASSQESGGPGEQYF.

The gene calls are TRBV5-1 and TRBJ2-3, with 8 positions matching TRBD2. The CDR3 covers 16 residues. Germline loops: CDR1 SGHRS, CDR2 YFSETQ. The trim removed 0 bases at V and 2 bases at J, leaving 5 bases unmatched. CDR3: CASSLAGGRSTDTQYF. Written as DNA, the CDR3 is TGCGCCAGCAGCTTGGCCGGCGGGAGGTCCACAGATACGCAGTATTTT.

V is TRBV7-2 and J is TRBJ2-1; D possibly corresponds to TRBD2 (5 bases). Trimming took 2 bases from V and 10 from J, leaving 12 bases between them. The germline CDR1 and CDR2 sequences are SGHTA and FQGNSA. The CDR3 contains 13 residues. The DNA for the CDR3 is TGTGCCAGCAGCTTAAAACCCCGGGGAGAGCAGTTCTTC. Residues: CASSLKPRGEQFF.

The CDR3 spells CASSQDSTTDTQYF. The CDR3 coding sequence is TGTGCCAGCAGCCAAGATTCTACTACAGATACGCAGTATTTT. The rearrangement links TRBV14 to TRBJ2-3; unclear D gene. CDR3 length: 14 residues. Germline lookup yields CDR1 SGHDN and CDR2 FVKESK. V shed 0 bases and J shed 3 bases, with 7 bases lying between them.